Listed below are T cell receptor beta chains from one sample, sequenced in a study of blood T cells in healthy people across ages. MiXCR, applied by TCRdb to the 5' RACE reads, yields one record per CDR3 protein. The sample includes around 900,000 distinct CDR3 sequences, 51% seen only once; the top ten take around 21%. Sequencing was carried out using blood. All receptors come from a woman between 55 and 75 years old in good health. CDR3s include the opening cysteine and the closing phenylalanine or tryptophan. A D gene is named only where the DNA matches it firmly. Size tells how often a clone was seen (once, few, many) or the class of an expanded clone, and some rows leave it out.

>TRBJ2-7|.|TRBV27|.
TGTGCCAGCATAGGTACGGACTTCCCCTACGGGCAGTACTTC
CASIGTDFPYGQYF
>TRBJ1-2|.|TRBV6-5|.
TGTGCCAGCAGCCCGGTTAGGAGGGCCTATGGCTACACCTTC
CASSPVRRAYGYTF
>TRBJ1-2|.|TRBV4-1|few
TGCGCCAGCGCAACCCACTCAAGCCCATTCTATGGCTACACCTTC
CASATHSSPFYGYTF
>TRBJ1-5|.|TRBV7-2|.
TGTGCCAGCAGCTTAGGTTCGGGTAACAATCAGCCCCAGCATTTT
CASSLGSGNNQPQHF
>TRBJ2-5|TRBD2|TRBV5-1|.
TGCGCCAGCAGCTTGGAGGGAGGGTATATGGAGACCCAGTACTTC
CASSLEGGYMETQYF
>TRBJ2-7|TRBD2|TRBV11-3|.
TGTGCCAGCAGCCCACAGAGGACTAGCGCCTACGAGCAGTACTTC
CASSPQRTSAYEQYF
>TRBJ2-5|.|TRBV27|few
TGTGCCAGCAGTTTAAGAGGGCTGGGAGAGACCCAGTACTTC
CASSLRGLGETQYF
>TRBJ2-1|TRBD2|TRBV15|few
TGTGCCACCAGCCTTCGGACTAGCGGGAGTTGGGAGCAGTTCTTC
CATSLRTSGSWEQFF
>TRBJ1-2|.|TRBV29-1|.
TGCAGCGCTGCAGACATGACTGGCTACACCTTC
CSAADMTGYTF
>TRBJ2-3|.|TRBV18|few
TGTGCCAGCTCACCATCGGAAGATACGCAGTATTTT
CASSPSEDTQYF
>TRBJ2-2|TRBD2|TRBV12-3/TRBV12-4|few
TGTGCCAGCAGTTTCCAGCGGGGCACCCGGGAGCTGTTTTTT
CASSFQRGTRELFF
>TRBJ2-7|TRBD2|TRBV6-1|.
TGTGCCAGTGTCGGGACTAGCTACGAGCAGTACTTC
CASVGTSYEQYF
>TRBJ2-6|.|TRBV12-3/TRBV12-4|.
TGTGCCAGCAGTTTACGCAGGGCCCCCGACTCTGGGGCCAACGTCCTGACTTTC
CASSLRRAPDSGANVLTF
>TRBJ2-1|.|TRBV7-2|.
TGTGCCAGCAGCCTCAGGACCCAGGGGTACAATGAGCAGTTCTTC
CASSLRTQGYNEQFF
>TRBJ2-5|.|TRBV18|.
TGTGCCAGCTCACCACGTAGTCACACACCGCAAGAGACCCAGTACTTC
CASSPRSHTPQETQYF
>TRBJ1-2|.|TRBV2|.
TGTGCCAGCAGTGAAGCGGGGAGCCACAGGTCCGCGGGCTACACCTTC
CASSEAGSHRSAGYTF
>TRBJ1-1|.|TRBV7-6|.
TGTGCCAGCGGCGGCCGGGACGGGAACACTGAAGCTTTCTTT
CASGGRDGNTEAFF
>TRBJ2-3|.|TRBV7-2|.
TGTGCCAGCAGCCGAACCTCGAATTGGGGCGGGCCCCGCACAGATACGCAGTATTTT
CASSRTSNWGGPRTDTQYF
>TRBJ2-5|.|TRBV5-1|.
TGCGCCAGCAGCCACCGGGACTTAGGAGAGACCCAGTACTTC
CASSHRDLGETQYF
>TRBJ2-1|TRBD2|TRBV6-5|.
TGTGCCAGCAGGACTACTAGCGGGCTCTCCAATGAGCAGTTCTTC
CASRTTSGLSNEQFF
>TRBJ2-7|TRBD2|TRBV5-1|.
TGCGCCAGCAGCTTGCAACTAGCGGGACGAAACCTTTACTACGAGCAGTACTTC
CASSLQLAGRNLYYEQYF
>TRBJ2-5|.|TRBV20-1|.
TGCAGTGCTAACGAAAGGACCCGCGTGGAGGAGACCCAGTACTTC
CSANERTRVEETQYF
>TRBJ1-2|.|TRBV28|.
TGTGCCAGCAGTTTGGGGGGGGGACAAAGCAACTATGGCTACACCTTC
CASSLGGGQSNYGYTF
>TRBJ2-7|TRBD1|TRBV27|few
TGTGCCAGCAGTATAACAGGGGGCTCCTACGAGCAGTACTTC
CASSITGGSYEQYF
>TRBJ2-1|TRBD2|TRBV20-1|.
TGCAGTGCCGAGGGGGGACGAGCGGGAGTCCATGAGCAGTTCTTC
CSAEGGRAGVHEQFF
>TRBJ2-1|TRBD2|TRBV27|.
TGTGCCAGCAGTCCGGGAGGGCCGGGAAATGAGCAGTTCTTC
CASSPGGPGNEQFF
>TRBJ2-3|.|TRBV30|.
TGTGCCTGGAGTGTACCCGCATCATCCACAGATACGCAGTATTTT
CAWSVPASSTDTQYF
>TRBJ1-2|TRBD1|TRBV27|.
TGTGCCAGCCGCCTTGGGGTCCAGGGGGCATCATATGGCTACACCTTC
CASRLGVQGASYGYTF
>TRBJ1-4|TRBD1|TRBV29-1|few
TGCAGCGTTGGGGGATCGGGACAGACGGAAAAACTGTTTTTT
CSVGGSGQTEKLFF
>TRBJ2-7|TRBD1|TRBV20-1|many
TGCAGTGCTAGAGGGACAGGGGGGTACGAGCAGTACTTC
CSARGTGGYEQYF
>TRBJ2-5|.|TRBV10-3|.
TGTGCCATCCGTACTAGTGGAGAGACCCAGTACTTC
CAIRTSGETQYF
>TRBJ2-2|TRBD2|TRBV7-2|.
TGTGCCAGCAGCTGGGAGGGAGGGGATTCCGGGGAGCTGTTTTTT
CASSWEGGDSGELFF
>TRBJ1-4|.|TRBV5-5|.
TGTGCCAGCAGCTTCCGGACGGCTGCAACTAATGAAAAACTGTTTTTT
CASSFRTAATNEKLFF
>TRBJ1-2|TRBD1|TRBV29-1|.
TGCAGCGATAAACAGGGGTCGGATGGCTACACCTTC
CSDKQGSDGYTF
>TRBJ2-7|.|TRBV4-1|.
TGCGCCAGCAGCCAAGGGAGAGACTTACTCTACGAGCAGTACTTC
CASSQGRDLLYEQYF
>TRBJ2-7|.|TRBV20-1|few
TGCAGTGCTAGACCAGGGATGGGCTACGAGCAGTACTTC
CSARPGMGYEQYF
>TRBJ1-4|TRBD1|TRBV4-2|few
TGTGCCAGCAGCCAAGGGACAGGGATGGGGGAAAAACTGTTTTTT
CASSQGTGMGEKLFF
>TRBJ2-3|.|TRBV29-1|.
TGCAGCGTTGAAGGGTTCTCAGATACGCAGTATTTT
CSVEGFSDTQYF
>TRBJ2-7|TRBD2|TRBV4-3|few
TGCGCCAGCAGCCAAGACCACCTTACTAGCGGACTCTACGAGCAGTACTTC
CASSQDHLTSGLYEQYF
>TRBJ2-5|.|TRBV7-2|few
TGTGCCAGCAGCTTAGCGCGGGGTCGGGCAGGGGTTCAGTACTTC
CASSLARGRAGVQYF
>TRBJ2-7|.|TRBV11-2|once
TGTGCCAGCAGCTTAAGGGTGTTACCCTACGAGCAGTACTTC
CASSLRVLPYEQYF
>TRBJ2-7|TRBD2|TRBV5-1|.
TGCGCCAGCAGCTTTTATCTAGCGGGAGGGCCTCAGTACGAGCAGTACTTC
CASSFYLAGGPQYEQYF
>TRBJ2-6|.|TRBV4-3|.
TGCGCCAGCAGCCAAGGTGGGGGCTCTGGGGCCAACGCCCTGACTTTC
CASSQGGGSGANALTF
>TRBJ1-1|.|TRBV6-1|few
TGTGCCAGCAGTGCGAGTCATATAGAAGGGAACACTGAAGCTTTCTTT
CASSASHIEGNTEAFF
>TRBJ2-7|.|TRBV28|.
TGTGCCAGCAGTGGAGGGGTACAGGCATACGAGCAGTACTTC
CASSGGVQAYEQYF
>TRBJ2-7|TRBD2|TRBV2|.
TGTGCCAGCAGTGAAGGACTAGCGACCTCCTACGAGCAGTACTTT
CASSEGLATSYEQYF
>TRBJ2-7|.|TRBV27|.
TGTGCCAGCAGTCCCGGGGCCCTAGCCCTCGAGCAGTACTTC
CASSPGALALEQYF
>TRBJ2-3|.|TRBV6-1|.
TGTGCCAGCACCCTGGGGGGCCTCGAAACAGATACGCAGTATTTT
CASTLGGLETDTQYF